This T cell receptor (beta chain) was recovered during a study of T cells after yellow fever vaccination. This CDR3 comprises 13 residues. After removal of 0 bases from V and 8 bases from J, the junction contained 2 bases not matched to a gene. Whole-study results and caveats: In FACS-sorted repertoires, abundant clonotypes from the bulk population could appear as contaminants. Boosting was followed by the reappearance of most primary-vaccination clones (roughly 95% CD4, 85% to 90% CD8).

Conversion of TCR transcripts into cDNA relied on 5'RACE template switching, which added a universal primer site and UMIs. MiXCR, run by TCRdb on the 5' RACE reads, gives a single entry per CDR3 protein. The sample includes about 550,000 distinct CDR3 sequences, 15% to 20% of them seen just once. This clonotype was recorded many times. Its specificity is not known. The rearrangement links TRBV12-3 or TRBV12-4 to TRBJ2-3; TRBD2 matches at 7 bases. The TCR was taken from a man younger than 40 who received the YFV17D yellow fever vaccine. Specimen: PBMCs, collected 15 days after the yellow fever booster vaccination. The CDR3: CASSLATGGTQYF. DNA for the CDR3: TGTGCCAGCAGTTTAGCGACGGGGGGTACGCAGTATTTT.